The present T cell receptor (beta chain) was sequenced within a study of human T cells and chemical hapten exposure. Study at large: Sensitization was performed using 2% DPC on a roughly 2 cm by roughly 2 cm upper inner arm skin site.

The table lists this clonotype with many counts. CDR3 length equals 14 residues. V gave up 5 bases and J gave up 3 bases, with 10 bases separating them. Indicated time point: patch test 1, 2 weeks after DPC sensitization. Treatment described: therapeutic diphenylcyclopropenone sensitization with weekly scalp DPC. Unfractionated whole blood was the source from which total RNA was extracted. TCRdb called the RACE reads again in MiXCR, with one record for every CDR3 protein. Here the sample spans some 400,000 distinct CDR3 sequences, more than 4.5% being singletons. The chain joins TRBV12-3 or TRBV12-4 to TRBJ1-4; no clear D. The sequencing here drew on whole blood, taken in connection with sensitization to the hapten diphenylcyclopropenone (DPC). This receptor was obtained from a woman in her forties or fifties with alopecia areata. Some clones in this sample may be carry-over from other donors' samples. CDR3 nucleotide sequence: TGTGCCAGCAGTGACACCCTGGCTAATGAAAAACTGTTTTTT. As protein: CASSDTLANEKLFF.